The source of this T cell receptor (beta chain) is a study of T cells in Graves' hyperthyroidism and ophthalmopathy. On this clonotype itself: The antigen is undetermined.

Findings of the study overall: Most thyroid clonotypes expanded above 0.001 were also detected in blood.

Exclusion of a patient resulted from uncontrolled infection, other autoimmune disease, pregnancy or lactation. The CDR3 runs to 15 residues. The V gene lost 3 bases and the J gene lost 8 bases, with 17 bases spanning the gap. Germline CDR1 and CDR2: SNHLY and FYNNEI. The TCR beta CDR3 regions underwent amplification using RNA transcripts as the source. TCR CDR3 regions were first amplified by RT-PCR with HTBI primers. TCRdb recomputed calls from the multiplex PCR reads with MiXCR, one row per CDR3 protein. The repertoire has roughly 530,000 distinct CDR3 sequences, more than 15% of them found once; the top ten carry approximately 18%.

The origin of this receptor is a woman between 18 and 30 years old with Graves' ophthalmopathy. Source material: blood. The V and J genes are TRBV2 and TRBJ2-1; D not resolved. As DNA, the CDR3 is TGTGCCAGCAGTGATTGGGCAGGCGCTGGAGATGAGCAGTTCTTC. Residues: CASSDWAGAGDEQFF.